Included here is one T cell receptor beta chain sequence, with context. What it binds is unknown. The CDR3 is 12 amino acids. CDR1 is MNHEY, CDR2 SVGEGT, per germline. These data are taken from a study of monozygotic twins with inflammatory bowel disease. Using the 5' RACE reads, TCRdb records one entry per CDR3 protein without DNA. The sample table sets out just over 300,000 distinct CDR3 sequences. General observations from the study: Versus healthy twins, IBD patients showed fewer clonotypes shared with others, especially with disease activity. Diversity of TCRbeta measured by inverse Simpson was lower in IBD patients than in healthy co-twins.

The clonotype originates from a human donor with ulcerative colitis or Crohn's disease, or a healthy co-twin of an affected twin (not recorded which). Sequenced: blood. This rearrangement joins TRBV6-2 or TRBV6-3 to TRBJ1-6. CDR3 sequence reads: CASSYLHSPLHF.